A single sample is the source of the 10 T cell receptor beta chains below, sequenced in a study of molecular identifiers for immune sequencing clone quantification. TCRdb redid the calling of the PCR reads with MiXCR, one entry per CDR3 protein. The table has about 97,000 distinct CDR3 sequences, around 24% seen once. The sample consisted of naive CD8+ T cells from blood, with Jurkat cell RNA spiked in. Subset in this sample: FACS-sorted CD8+CD4-CCR7+CD45RA+ naive T cells. These receptors were taken from a human donor in good health. Some libraries in this study had Jurkat cell RNA spiked in.

In regard to this clonotype: This may be a read error, as it is one base from a much larger clone. This chain joins TRBV30 and TRBJ2-1; D remains ambiguous. V lost 3 bases to trimming and J lost 9 bases, with 12 bases between them. The CDR3 extends over 12 amino acids. Germline CDR1 reads GTSNPN; CDR2 reads SVGIG (reference sequence). In DNA form, the CDR3 reads TGTGCCTGGAGCGCGGTCAAGAGTGAGCAGTTCTTC. Translating gives CAWSAVKSEQFF.

The chain has TRBV20-1 and TRBJ2-7; 9 bases map to TRBD1. Germline CDR1 DFQATT, CDR2 SNEGSKA (reference sequence). This CDR3 comprises 12 residues. Losses at the gene ends were 5 bases for V and 4 bases for J; bases not matched to a gene: 3. CDR3 in amino acids: CSAGTGLYEQYF. The CDR3 DNA reads TGCAGTGCTGGGACAGGGCTGTACGAGCAGTACTTC.

The sample holds many counts of this clonotype. For the CDR3, the DNA is TGTGCTAGTGGCTGGACCAGGGCATCCTACAATGAGCAGTTCTTC. Protein product: CASGWTRASYNEQFF. The gene calls are TRBV12-5 and TRBJ2-1; possibly TRBD1 for D (5 bases). CDR3 size: 15 residues. Germline V gene lookup returns CDR1 LGHNT and CDR2 FRNRAP. V lost 6 bases and J lost 1, with 13 bases in between.

About this clonotype: This may arise from a read error, as a much more abundant clone is one base away. The chain carries TRBV6-2 or TRBV6-3 and TRBJ2-1; D ambiguous. Germline CDR1 reads MNHEY; CDR2 reads SVGEGT. V was clipped by 8 bases and J by 5 bases, with 19 bases between them. The CDR3 spans 15 residues. The DNA of the CDR3 is TGTGCCAGCGGGCTTCATGGGCTGGCCCACAATGAGCAGTTCTTC. Its protein is CASGLHGLAHNEQFF.

This clonotype occurred many times. The chain uses TRBV6-7 and TRBJ1-2, with 7 nucleotides matching TRBD1. TRBV6-7 is given ORF status, its function remaining uncertain. The CDR3 spans 17 residues. Trimming cost V 6 bases and J 2 bases; bases outside gene matches: 15. The CDR3, as DNA: TGTGCCAGCAGGGGAAGGAGGCAGGGGGGAGTAAACTATGGCTACACCTTC. Translated, it gives CASRGRRQGGVNYGYTF.

A remark on this clonotype: A read error may be the cause here, since a much bigger clone is one base away. This chain joins TRBV2 and TRBJ2-3; tentative D call: TRBD1 (6 bases). Trimming took off 6 bases at V and 0 bases at J, with 13 bases between the two ends. The germline CDR1 and CDR2 sequences are SNHLY and FYNNEI. This CDR3 comprises 15 residues. The CDR3 DNA sequence: TGTGCCAGCAGGGGACACGGATCTAGCACAGATACGCAGTATTTT. Its protein is CASRGHGSSTDTQYF. The full variable domain, its missing parts supplied by reference TRBV2 and TRBJ2-3, is EPEVTQTPSHQVTQMGQEVILRCVPISNHLYFYWYRQILGQKVEFLVSFYNNEISEKSEIFDDQFSVERPDGSNFTLKIRSTKLEDSAMYFCASRGHGSSTDTQYFGPGTRLTVL.

In the case of this clonotype: A much larger clonotype is one base distant, so this may be a read error. Given the absence of the conserved phenylalanine or tryptophan at the CDR3 end, a read error is likely. The rearrangement links TRBV4-2 to TRBJ2-7; D possibly corresponds to TRBD2 (6 bases). The V end lost 5 bases, the J end lost 3 bases, and 14 bases lay between the germline ends. CDR1 is LGHNA, CDR2 YNFKEQ, per germline. This CDR3 spans 14 amino acids. As DNA, the CDR3 is TGTGCCAGCAGCAACCCAGGGAGGAGCTACGAGCAGTACATC. Amino acid sequence: CASSNPGRSYEQYI.

This clonotype was seen repeatedly, ten times or more. The chain joins TRBV27 to TRBJ2-3; no definite D call. This CDR3 has 11 residues. Germline CDR1 is MNHEY and CDR2 is SMNVEV (reference sequence). V lost 3 bases and J 4 bases, leaving 2 bases between the germline ends. The chain's CDR3 is CASSFSDTQYF. The CDR3, as DNA: TGTGCCAGCAGTTTTTCAGATACGCAGTATTTT.

This clonotype was seen only a few times. The V gene is TRBV7-9, the J gene TRBJ1-4, with a tentative D call TRBD1 (6 bases). Germline V gene sequence: CDR1 SEHNR, CDR2 FQNEAQ (reference sequence). The V end lost 0 bases, the J end lost 8 bases, and 13 bases lay between the germline ends. The CDR3 totals 15 residues. For the CDR3, the DNA is TGTGCCAGCAGCTTAGCTAAACCTGGGGGCGAAAAACTGTTTTTT. It specifies CASSLAKPGGEKLFF.

This clonotype was recorded at least ten times. The chain uses TRBV7-6 and TRBJ2-4, with TRBD1 identical over 8 bases. From germline, CDR1 is SGHVS and CDR2 FNYEAQ. V was pared by 6 bases and J by 0 bases, with 7 bases of the junction left unmatched. This CDR3 is built from 16 residues. The CDR3 spells CASSSGTGLAKNIQYF. The CDR3 nucleotides read TGTGCCAGCAGTTCCGGGACAGGCCTAGCCAAAAACATTCAGTACTTC.